A selection of T cell receptor beta chains follows, all from one sample in a study of cytomegalovirus exposure and HLA in healthy donors. The table came from immunoSEQ multiplex PCR; TCRdb's copy has only in-frame clones and leaves some out. Recorded for this sample: about 200,000 clones. The sample taken for sequencing was PBMCs. The receptors derive from a girl aged 2 to 9 in good health and CMV-seropositive. CDR3s include the opening cysteine and the closing phenylalanine or tryptophan. D genes are given only for firm matches.

16	TRBV28	TRBJ2-7	NA	TGTGCCAGCAGTCTACTAGGGACTGACAGCTCCTACGAGCAGTACTTC	CASSLLGTDSSYEQYF
14	TRBV5-4	TRBJ1-3	NA	TGTGCCAGCAGCTTTGGAGGTTCCGGAAACACCATATATTTT	CASSFGGSGNTIYF
12	TRBV28	TRBJ2-4	NA	TGTGCCAGCCGGGAAGGCCAAAACATTCAGTACTTC	CASREGQNIQYF
18	TRBV10-3	TRBJ2-7	TRBD2	TGTGCCATCAGTGAGTCGGGGACTAGCGGGAGGGCCAGATACGAGCAGTACTTC	CAISESGTSGRARYEQYF
15	TRBV27	TRBJ2-1	TRBD2	TGTGCCAGCAGTTTTTTAGCGGGAGGTTACAATGAGCAGTTCTTC	CASSFLAGGYNEQFF
12	TRBV10-2	TRBJ1-5	NA	TGCGCCAGCGCGAATAGCAATCAGCCCCAGCATTTT	CASANSNQPQHF
15	TRBV5-4	TRBJ2-2	NA	TGTGCCAGCAGCTTCTATTCCCGTAACACCGGGGAGCTGTTTTTT	CASSFYSRNTGELFF
15	TRBV28	TRBJ1-1	TRBD1	TGTGCCAGCAGCCCCTACAGGGGGAGGGACACTGAAGCTTTCTTT	CASSPYRGRDTEAFF
19	TRBV9	TRBJ1-1	TRBD1	TGTGCCAGCAGCGTAGCCCCGAGACAGGGTTTGGGAATGAACACTGAAGCTTTCTTT	CASSVAPRQGLGMNTEAFF
13	TRBV28	TRBJ2-7	NA	TGTGCCAGCATTCGGGGGGCCCCTTACGAGCAGTACTTC	CASIRGAPYEQYF
12	TRBV4-1	TRBJ2-7	NA	TGCGCCAGCAGCCAAGATGGCCACGAGCAGTACTTC	CASSQDGHEQYF
14	TRBV7-9	TRBJ2-5	NA	TGTGCCAGCAGCTTTCCGGGATTCCAAGAGACCCAGTACTTC	CASSFPGFQETQYF
13	TRBV7-6	TRBJ1-3	NA	TGTGCCAGCAGAGGGGGTTCTGGAAACACCATATATTTT	CASRGGSGNTIYF
17	TRBV23-1	TRBJ2-7	TRBD1	TGCGCCAGCAGTCATGGGACAGCTACGATCAGCTCCTACGAGCAGTACTTC	CASSHGTATISSYEQYF
17	TRBV7-8	TRBJ1-5	NA	TGTGCCAGCAGAAGGACAGCTCCTCTGGACGGCAATCAGCCCCAGCATTTT	CASRRTAPLDGNQPQHF
12	TRBV28	TRBJ1-2	NA	TGTGCCAGCAGCAGTCACCCTTGGGGCTACACCTTC	CASSSHPWGYTF
16	TRBV27	TRBJ1-1	NA	TGTGCCAGCGGACCCACAGGGTGGGGATCCAACACTGAAGCTTTCTTT	CASGPTGWGSNTEAFF
13	TRBV5-4	TRBJ2-3	NA	TGTGCCAGCAGCCAGAGAGGGCCAGATACGCAGTATTTT	CASSQRGPDTQYF
16	TRBV7-9	TRBJ2-5	NA	TGTGCCAGCAGCCCCCGGGTGTGGATAATAGGAGAGACCCAGTACTTC	CASSPRVWIIGETQYF
13	TRBV27	TRBJ2-1	TRBD1	TGTGCCAGCAGTTTACGGACAGGGAATGAGCAGTTCTTC	CASSLRTGNEQFF
15	TRBV9	TRBJ2-7	TRBD1	TGTGCCAGCAGCGTAGGGGGACAGGGAGGACGAGAGCAGTACTTC	CASSVGGQGGREQYF
14	TRBV6-5	TRBJ2-7	NA	TGTGCCAGCAGGCACCCAGGGCAGCCCTACGAGCAGTACTTC	CASRHPGQPYEQYF
17	TRBV28	TRBJ2-3	TRBD2	TGTGCCAGCAGCCCCATCCCGGGACTAGCGGGACCGGATACGCAGTATTTT	CASSPIPGLAGPDTQYF
17	TRBV5-4	TRBJ2-2	TRBD1	TGTGCCAGCAGCGCGGAGGTCAGGGGGCAGGGGACCGGGGAGCTGTTTTTT	CASSAEVRGQGTGELFF
11	TRBV28	TRBJ1-1	NA	TGTGCCAGCAGTTTTCCTACTGAAGCTTTCTTT	CASSFPTEAFF
16	TRBV5-8	TRBJ2-3	TRBD2	TGTGCCAGCAGCTCCCCGGGCGGGAGGGTTTCAGATACGCAGTATTTT	CASSSPGGRVSDTQYF
15	TRBV28	TRBJ2-3	NA	TGTGCCAGCAGCTCCGGGGGTCGTAGCACAGATACGCAGTATTTT	CASSSGGRSTDTQYF
15	TRBV13	TRBJ2-7	NA	TGTGCCAGCAGCGGTACAACGGGGGACTCCTACGAGCAGTACTTC	CASSGTTGDSYEQYF
13	TRBV19	TRBJ2-3	NA	TGTGCCAGTAGTATTGATGAAGGGGGTACGCAGTATTTT	CASSIDEGGTQYF
14	TRBV10-3	TRBJ2-7	TRBD2	TGTGCCATCCCGTTGGGGGAGGGTAAGGACGAGCAGTACTTC	CAIPLGEGKDEQYF
16	TRBV28	TRBJ1-1	TRBD1	TGTGCCAGCAGTTTACCCAGCGGGACAGGGAACACTGAAGCTTTCTTT	CASSLPSGTGNTEAFF
16	TRBV11-2	TRBJ2-1	TRBD2	TGTGCCAGCAGCCCACCCGGACTAGCGGGAGCCAATGAGCAGTTCTTC	CASSPPGLAGANEQFF
15	TRBV6-1	TRBJ1-1	NA	TGTGCCAGCAGAGTCGACGGGAGTTGGGTCGCTGAAGCTTTCTTT	CASRVDGSWVAEAFF
15	TRBV2	TRBJ1-2	NA	TGTGCCAGCAGTAGGGAAGTGGACAGCACCTATGGCTACACCTTC	CASSREVDSTYGYTF
13	TRBV6-1	TRBJ1-2	NA	TGTGCCAGCAGTGAGACAGATCCTTATGGCTACACCTTC	CASSETDPYGYTF
14	TRBV21-1	TRBJ1-4	NA	TGTGCCAGCTATTACCGGGACAGGGGGGAAAAACTGTTTTTT	CASYYRDRGEKLFF
16	TRBV11-2	TRBJ2-1	NA	TGTGCCAGCAGCCCTTTACGTGGTAGCTCCTACAATGAGCAGTTCTTC	CASSPLRGSSYNEQFF
15	TRBV28	TRBJ2-2	NA	TGTGCCAGCAGTTTGGAGGGGGCGCGGACCGGGGAGCTGTTTTTT	CASSLEGARTGELFF
17	TRBV2	TRBJ2-7	TRBD1	TGTGCCAGCAGTAATTGGGCGGGACAGGGACGCTCCTACGAGCAGTACTTC	CASSNWAGQGRSYEQYF
17	TRBV15	TRBJ2-1	NA	TGTGCCACCAGCAGAGTCGTACTCGGGGGCTCCTACAATGAGCAGTTCTTC	CATSRVVLGGSYNEQFF
16	TRBV30	TRBJ2-3	TRBD2	TGTGCCTGGAGTGTTGGGGCTAGCGGGAGGGCAGATACGCAGTATTTT	CAWSVGASGRADTQYF
14	TRBV29-1	TRBJ2-6	NA	TGCAGCGTTGGTGACTTGCAAGGGGCCAACGTCCTGACTTTC	CSVGDLQGANVLTF
13	TRBV30	TRBJ1-4	NA	TGTGCCTGTCGGGGGGCAACTAATGAAAAACTGTTTTTT	CACRGATNEKLFF
14	TRBV18	TRBJ2-7	TRBD2	TGTGCCAGCAGAACTAGCGGGAGCGCCTACGAGCAGTACTTC	CASRTSGSAYEQYF
13	TRBV6-1	TRBJ2-7	TRBD2	TGTGCCAGCAAAGGGGACTACTCCTACGAGCAGTACTTC	CASKGDYSYEQYF
13	TRBV7-3	TRBJ1-1	TRBD1	TGTGCCAGCAGGCAGGACAGGGACACTGAAGCTTTCTTT	CASRQDRDTEAFF
18	TRBV18	TRBJ2-2	NA	TGTGCCAGCTCACCACCGAGTATGAGGCTCGCGAACACCGGGGAGCTGTTTTTT	CASSPPSMRLANTGELFF
14	TRBV2	TRBJ2-1	NA	TGTGCCAGCAGTGAAATTGGCCTAGCCAATGAGCAGTTCTTC	CASSEIGLANEQFF
17	TRBV5-1	TRBJ2-2	NA	TGCGCCAGCAGCTTGGCTTCGGGGACTTCTTACACCGGGGAGCTGTTTTTT	CASSLASGTSYTGELFF
12	TRBV18	TRBJ2-7	NA	TGTGCCAGCTCGCGGCCTGCTAGCGAGCAGTACTTC	CASSRPASEQYF
14	TRBV7-3	TRBJ1-1	NA	TGTGCCAGCAGCTTAAAAGCACTGAACACTGAAGCTTTCTTT	CASSLKALNTEAFF
14	TRBV7-2	TRBJ2-1	NA	TGTGCCAGCAGCTTAGTGGCTTTTCACAATGAGCAGTTCTTC	CASSLVAFHNEQFF
15	TRBV27	TRBJ1-1	TRBD1	TGTGCCAGCAGTTTGCGGGACAGGGTTAACACTGAAGCTTTCTTT	CASSLRDRVNTEAFF
15	TRBV2	TRBJ1-2	NA	TGTGCCAGCAGAAGGGAACAGGACACGTTCTATGGCTACACCTTC	CASRREQDTFYGYTF